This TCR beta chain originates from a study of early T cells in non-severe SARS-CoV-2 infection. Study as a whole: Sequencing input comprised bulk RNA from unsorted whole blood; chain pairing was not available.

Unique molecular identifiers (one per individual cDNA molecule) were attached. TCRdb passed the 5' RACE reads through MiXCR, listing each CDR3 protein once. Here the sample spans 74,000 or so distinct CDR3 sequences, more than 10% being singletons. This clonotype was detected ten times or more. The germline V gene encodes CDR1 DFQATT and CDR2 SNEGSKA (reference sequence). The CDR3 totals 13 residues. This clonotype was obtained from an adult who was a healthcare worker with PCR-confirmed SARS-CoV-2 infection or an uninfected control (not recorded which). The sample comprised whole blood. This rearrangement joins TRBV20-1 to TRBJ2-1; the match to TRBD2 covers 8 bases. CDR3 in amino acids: CTCGAGVYNEQFF. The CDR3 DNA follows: TGCACCTGCGGAGCGGGAGTTTACAATGAGCAGTTCTTC.